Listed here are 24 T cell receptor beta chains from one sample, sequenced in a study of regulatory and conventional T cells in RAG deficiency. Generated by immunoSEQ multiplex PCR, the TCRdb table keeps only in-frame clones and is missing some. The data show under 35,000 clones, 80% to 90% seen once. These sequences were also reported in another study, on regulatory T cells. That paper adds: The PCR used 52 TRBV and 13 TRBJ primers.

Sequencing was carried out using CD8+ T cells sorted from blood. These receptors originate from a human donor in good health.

The CDR3 region is CAWCGVAGWAEAFF. CDR3 coding DNA: TGTGCCTGGTGTGGGGTGGCGGGGTGGGCTGAAGCTTTCTTT. V is TRBV30 and J is TRBJ1-1; D is unresolved. The CDR3 sequence is 14 residues long. Germline lookup yields CDR1 GTSNPN and CDR2 SVGIG (reference sequence). Trimming shortened V by 5 bases and J by 6 bases, and 19 bases separated the two germline ends.

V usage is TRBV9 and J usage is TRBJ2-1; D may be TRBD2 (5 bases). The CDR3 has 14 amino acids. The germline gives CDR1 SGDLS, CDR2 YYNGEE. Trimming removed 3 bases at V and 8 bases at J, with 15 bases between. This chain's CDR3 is CASSATPSFHEQFF. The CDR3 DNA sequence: TGTGCCAGCAGCGCGACCCCTAGCTTTCATGAGCAGTTCTTC.

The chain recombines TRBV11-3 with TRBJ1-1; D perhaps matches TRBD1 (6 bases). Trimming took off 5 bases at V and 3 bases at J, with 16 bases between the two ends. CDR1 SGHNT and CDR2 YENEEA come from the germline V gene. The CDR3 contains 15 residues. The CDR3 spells CASSGYRDGDTEAFF. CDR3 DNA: TGTGCCAGCAGCGGATACAGGGATGGCGACACTGAAGCTTTCTTT.

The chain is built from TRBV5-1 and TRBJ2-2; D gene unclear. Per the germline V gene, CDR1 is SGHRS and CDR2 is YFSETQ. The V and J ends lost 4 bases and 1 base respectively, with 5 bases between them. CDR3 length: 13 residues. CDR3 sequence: CASSAENTGELFF. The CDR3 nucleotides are TGCGCCAGCAGCGCAGAGAACACCGGGGAGCTGTTTTTT.

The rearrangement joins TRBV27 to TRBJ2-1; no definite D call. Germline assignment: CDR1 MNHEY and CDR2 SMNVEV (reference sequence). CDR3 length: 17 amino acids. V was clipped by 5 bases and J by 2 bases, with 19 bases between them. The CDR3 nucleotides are TGTGCCAGCAGTCCCCGCAGGTTAGAGTTCCCCTACAATGAGCAGTTCTTC. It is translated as CASSPRRLEFPYNEQFF.

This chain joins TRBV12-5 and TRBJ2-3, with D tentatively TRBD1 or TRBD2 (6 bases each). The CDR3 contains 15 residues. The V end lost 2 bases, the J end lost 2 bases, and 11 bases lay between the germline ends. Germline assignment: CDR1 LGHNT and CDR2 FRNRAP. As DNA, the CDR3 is TGTGCTAGTGGTTTGAACGGGGGCAACACAGATACGCAGTATTTT. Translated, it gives CASGLNGGNTDTQYF.

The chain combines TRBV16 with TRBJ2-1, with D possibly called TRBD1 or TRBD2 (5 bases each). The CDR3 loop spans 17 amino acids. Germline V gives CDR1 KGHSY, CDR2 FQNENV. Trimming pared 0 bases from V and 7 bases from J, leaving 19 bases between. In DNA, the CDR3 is TGTGCCAGCAGCCAATCCCAGGGAGAAGGCCCGGGAAATGAGCAGTTCTTC. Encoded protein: CASSQSQGEGPGNEQFF.

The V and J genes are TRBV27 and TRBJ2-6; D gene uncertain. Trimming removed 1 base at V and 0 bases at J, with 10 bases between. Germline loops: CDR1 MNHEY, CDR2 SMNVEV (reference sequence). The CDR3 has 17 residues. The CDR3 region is CASSLFRASSGANVLTF. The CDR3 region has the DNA TGTGCCAGCAGTTTATTTCGGGCGAGCTCTGGGGCCAACGTCCTGACTTTC.

This CDR3 is CASSTRAQPQHF. CDR3 bases: TGTGCCAGCAGCACCCGGGCTCAGCCCCAGCATTTT. The chain carries TRBV5-6 and TRBJ1-5, with no clear D. The V end lost 4 bases, the J end lost 6 bases, and 8 bases lay between the germline ends. The CDR3 length is 12 residues. Germline values: CDR1 SGHDT, CDR2 YYEEEE.

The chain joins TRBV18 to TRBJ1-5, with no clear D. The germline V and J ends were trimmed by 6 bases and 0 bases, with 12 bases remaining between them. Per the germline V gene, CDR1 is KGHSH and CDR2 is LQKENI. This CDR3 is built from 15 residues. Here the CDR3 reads CASSPAGDSNQPQHF. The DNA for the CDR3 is TGTGCCAGCTCCCCCGCCGGGGATAGCAATCAGCCCCAGCATTTT.

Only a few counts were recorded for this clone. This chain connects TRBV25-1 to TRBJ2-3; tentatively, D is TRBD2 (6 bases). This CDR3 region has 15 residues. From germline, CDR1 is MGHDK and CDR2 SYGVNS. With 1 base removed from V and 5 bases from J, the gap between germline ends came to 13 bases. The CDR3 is CASSEWGQGGDTQYF. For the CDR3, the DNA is TGTGCCAGCAGTGAATGGGGTCAGGGAGGAGATACGCAGTATTTT.

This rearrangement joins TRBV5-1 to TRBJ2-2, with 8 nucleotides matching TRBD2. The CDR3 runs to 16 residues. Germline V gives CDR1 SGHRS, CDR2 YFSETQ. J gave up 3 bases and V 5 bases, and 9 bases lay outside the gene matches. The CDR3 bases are TGCGCCAGCAGTTCTGACTTACTAGCGGACACCGGGGAGCTGTTTTTT. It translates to CASSSDLLADTGELFF.

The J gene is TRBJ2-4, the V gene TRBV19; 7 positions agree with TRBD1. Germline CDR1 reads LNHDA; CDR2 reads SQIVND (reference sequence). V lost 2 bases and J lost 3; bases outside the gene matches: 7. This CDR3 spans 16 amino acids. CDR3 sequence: CASSITDRAGKNIQYF. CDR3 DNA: TGTGCCAGTAGTATAACTGACAGGGCAGGCAAAAACATTCAGTACTTC.

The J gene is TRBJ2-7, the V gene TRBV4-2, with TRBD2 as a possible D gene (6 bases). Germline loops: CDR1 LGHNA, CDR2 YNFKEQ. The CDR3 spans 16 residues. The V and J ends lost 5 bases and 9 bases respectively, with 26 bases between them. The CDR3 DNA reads TGTGCCAGCAGCTCCGACCGGGGGACCCTCGATTTATGGCAGTACTTC. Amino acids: CASSSDRGTLDLWQYF.

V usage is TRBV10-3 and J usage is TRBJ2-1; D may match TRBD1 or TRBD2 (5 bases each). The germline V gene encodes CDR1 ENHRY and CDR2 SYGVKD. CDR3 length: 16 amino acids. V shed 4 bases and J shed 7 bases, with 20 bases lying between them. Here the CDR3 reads CAISGGEVLGENEQFF. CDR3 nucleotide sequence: TGTGCCATCAGTGGAGGGGAAGTGTTGGGGGAGAATGAGCAGTTCTTC.

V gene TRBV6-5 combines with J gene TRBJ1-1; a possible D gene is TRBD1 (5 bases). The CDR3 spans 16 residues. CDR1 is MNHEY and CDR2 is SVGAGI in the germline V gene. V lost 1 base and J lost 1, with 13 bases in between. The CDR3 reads CASSYLTGRGNTEAFF. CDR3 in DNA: TGTGCCAGCAGTTACTTAACTGGAAGGGGGAACACTGAAGCTTTCTTT.

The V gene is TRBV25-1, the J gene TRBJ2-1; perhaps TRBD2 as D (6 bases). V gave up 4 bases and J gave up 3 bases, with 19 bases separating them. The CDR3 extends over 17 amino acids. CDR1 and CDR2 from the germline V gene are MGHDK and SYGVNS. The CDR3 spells CASSGGGLGRYYNEQFF. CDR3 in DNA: TGTGCCAGCAGTGGGGGAGGTTTAGGTCGATACTACAATGAGCAGTTCTTC. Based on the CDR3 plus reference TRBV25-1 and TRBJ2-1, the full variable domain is EADIYQTPRYLVIGTGKKITLECSQTMGHDKMYWYQQDPGMELHLIHYSYGVNSTEKGDLSSESTVSRIRTEHFPLTLESARPSHTSQYLCASSGGGLGRYYNEQFFGPGTRLTVL.

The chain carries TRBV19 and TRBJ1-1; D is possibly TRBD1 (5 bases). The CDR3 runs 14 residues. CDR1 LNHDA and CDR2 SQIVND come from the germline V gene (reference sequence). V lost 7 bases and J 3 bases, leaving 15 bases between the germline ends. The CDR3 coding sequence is TGTGCCAGTAAGAGTTGGGGGGTAGACACTGAAGCTTTCTTT. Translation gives CASKSWGVDTEAFF.

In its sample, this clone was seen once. The CDR3 protein is CASSFGGADTQYF. CDR3 nucleotide sequence: TGTGCCAGCAGTTTCGGGGGCGCAGATACGCAGTATTTT. The chain employs TRBV28 and TRBJ2-3, with D perhaps TRBD1 or TRBD2 (6 bases each). V dropped 3 bases and J dropped 4 bases, with 8 bases sitting between them. This CDR3 comprises 13 residues. The V gene's germline CDR1 is MDHEN and CDR2 SYDVKM.

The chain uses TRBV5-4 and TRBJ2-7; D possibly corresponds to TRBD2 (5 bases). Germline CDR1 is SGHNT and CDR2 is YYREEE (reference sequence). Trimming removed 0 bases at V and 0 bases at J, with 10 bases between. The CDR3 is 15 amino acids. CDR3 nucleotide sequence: TGTGCCAGCAGCTTGGTAGCTGGACTCTCCTACGAGCAGTACTTC. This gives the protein CASSLVAGLSYEQYF.

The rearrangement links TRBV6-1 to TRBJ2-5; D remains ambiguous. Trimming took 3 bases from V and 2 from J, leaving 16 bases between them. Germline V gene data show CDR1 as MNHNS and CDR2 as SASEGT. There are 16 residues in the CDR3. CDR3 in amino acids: CASSDPGRVEQETQYF. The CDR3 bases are TGTGCCAGCAGTGACCCCGGAAGGGTCGAACAAGAGACCCAGTACTTC.

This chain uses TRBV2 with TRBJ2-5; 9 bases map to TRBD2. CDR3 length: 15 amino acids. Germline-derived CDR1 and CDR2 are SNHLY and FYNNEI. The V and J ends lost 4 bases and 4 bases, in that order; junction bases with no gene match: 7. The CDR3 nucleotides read TGTGCCAGCAGTGCAGTACCTAGCGGGGTAGAGACCCAGTACTTC. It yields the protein CASSAVPSGVETQYF. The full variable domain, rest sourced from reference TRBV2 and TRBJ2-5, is EPEVTQTPSHQVTQMGQEVILRCVPISNHLYFYWYRQILGQKVEFLVSFYNNEISEKSEIFDDQFSVERPDGSNFTLKIRSTKLEDSAMYFCASSAVPSGVETQYFGPGTRLLVL.

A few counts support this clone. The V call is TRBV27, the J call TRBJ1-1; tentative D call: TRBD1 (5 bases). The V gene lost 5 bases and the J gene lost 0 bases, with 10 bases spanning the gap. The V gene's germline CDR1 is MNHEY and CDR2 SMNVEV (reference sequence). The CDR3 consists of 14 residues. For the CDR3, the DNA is TGTGCCAGCAGTCCCGGACACATGAACACTGAAGCTTTCTTT. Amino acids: CASSPGHMNTEAFF.

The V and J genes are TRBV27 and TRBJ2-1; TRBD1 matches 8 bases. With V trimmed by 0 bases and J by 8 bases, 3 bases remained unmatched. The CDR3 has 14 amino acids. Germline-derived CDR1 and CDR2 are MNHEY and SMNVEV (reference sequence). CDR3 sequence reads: CASSLSQTGDEQFF. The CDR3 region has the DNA TGTGCCAGCAGTTTATCCCAGACAGGGGATGAGCAGTTCTTC.